What follows are 19 T cell receptor beta chains derived from one specimen sequenced in a study of prognosis after radiotherapy for stage I lung cancer. From genomic DNA, TCR beta CDR3 was amplified by two-round multiplex PCR. It was primers specific to each TRBV and TRBJ gene that first-round PCR used. TCRdb reanalysed the multiplex PCR reads using MiXCR and keeps one entry per CDR3 protein. The sample has roughly 24,000 distinct CDR3 sequences; just over 40% are singletons. Sequenced here: PBMCs, sampled before or after stereotactic body radiation therapy (not recorded which). The receptors here all came from a donor over 45 with non-small cell lung cancer.

This clonotype was seen repeatedly, ten times or more. V and J are TRBV4-1 and TRBJ2-1; no definite D call. Germline V gives CDR1 MGHRA, CDR2 YSYEKL. CDR3 size: 17 residues. Trimming shortened V by 4 bases and J by 0 bases, and 16 bases separated the two germline ends. The CDR3 is CASSPTETVISYNEQFF. Here the CDR3 DNA reads TGCGCCAGCAGCCCTACCGAGACTGTCATCTCCTACAATGAGCAGTTCTTC.

This clonotype was seen ten or more times. V is TRBV6-1 and J is TRBJ2-7; TRBD1 aligns across 7 bases. There are 14 residues in the CDR3. The germline V gene encodes CDR1 MNHNS and CDR2 SASEGT. V lost 7 bases and J lost 2; bases outside the gene matches: 8. The CDR3 reads CASTPRDRTYEQYF. The DNA for the CDR3 is TGTGCCAGCACCCCCCGGGACAGAACCTACGAGCAGTACTTC.

For this clonotype: This likely came from a read error, as a far larger clone is one base away. The CDR3 sequence is CASNYGTNYGYTF. CDR3 in DNA: TGTGCCAGCAATTACGGAACGAACTATGGCTACACCTTC. The gene calls are TRBV6-4 and TRBJ1-2; the D is unclear. Germline CDR1 reads MRHNA; CDR2 reads SNTAGT. Between the trimmed V and J ends, which lost 7 bases and 2 bases, there was a span of 11 bases. This CDR3 is built from 13 residues.

This clonotype was counted at least ten times. The chain joins TRBV20-1 to TRBJ2-2; 10 positions match TRBD1. The CDR3 spans 16 residues. Germline V gene lookup returns CDR1 DFQATT and CDR2 SNEGSKA (reference sequence). J was trimmed by 5 bases and V by 3 bases; bases with no gene match: 9. The CDR3 DNA reads as TGCAGTGCTAGTATTAGTTGGGACAGGGGTACCGGGGAGCTGTTTTTT. Protein: CSASISWDRGTGELFF.

Comments on this clonotype: A junction end diverges from the germline sequence, so it may reflect a read error. The V gene is TRBV7-2, the J gene TRBJ1-5; the match to TRBD1 covers 7 bases. CDR1 and CDR2 (germline): SGHTA, FQGNSA. The CDR3 extends over 14 amino acids. The CDR3 DNA sequence: TGTGCAAGCAGTCGACAGGGCAGCAATGAGCCCCAGCATTTT. Encoded protein: CASSRQGSNEPQHF.

At least ten counts were recorded for this clonotype. V is TRBV19 and J is TRBJ2-6; D is possibly TRBD1 (5 bases). CDR3 size: 15 residues. Germline CDR1 reads LNHDA; CDR2 reads SQIVND (reference sequence). Between the trimmed V and J ends, which lost 9 bases and 1 base, there was a span of 13 bases. CDR3 in DNA: TGTGCCAGCAGAACACAGGTGTCTGGGGCCAACGTCCTGACTTTC. This encodes CASRTQVSGANVLTF.

Worth noting for this clonotype: The junction and the germline gene differ at one end; a read error may be behind it. The chain recombines TRBV6-2 or TRBV6-3 with TRBJ2-5; maybe TRBD2 (6 bases). In germline, CDR1 is MNHEY, CDR2 SVGEGT. This CDR3 comprises 15 residues. The CDR3 region has the DNA TGTGCCAGGAGACCCCAAGCGGGCCACCAAGAGACCAAGTACTTC. The encoded protein is CARRPQAGHQETKYF.

The chain is built from TRBV20-1 and TRBJ2-3, with 7 bases that match TRBD2. This CDR3 is built from 12 residues. From germline, CDR1 is DFQATT and CDR2 SNEGSKA (reference sequence). As DNA, the CDR3 is TGCAGCGCGCAAGCCGGGACTACTACGCAGTATTTT. This translates into CSAQAGTTTQYF.

With respect to this clonotype: The junction and the germline gene differ at one end; a read error may be behind it. V usage is TRBV12-3 or TRBV12-4 and J usage is TRBJ2-3; maybe TRBD2 (5 bases). The CDR3 loop spans 16 amino acids. CDR3 in DNA: TGTGCCAGCATTTTCGGTCTAGCCGATAGCACATATACGCAGTATTTT. It encodes CASIFGLADSTYTQYF.

This clonotype was observed at least ten times. The V gene is TRBV5-5, the J gene TRBJ2-7; 10 bases line up with TRBD2. Trimming took 0 bases from V and 4 from J; bases not matched to a gene: 1. The germline V gene encodes CDR1 SGHKS and CDR2 YYEKEE (reference sequence). The CDR3 extends over 14 amino acids. CDR3: CASSLGTSGYEQYF. CDR3 DNA sequence: TGTGCCAGCAGCTTGGGGACTAGCGGTTACGAGCAGTACTTC.

The rearrangement joins TRBV2 to TRBJ2-7; TRBD2 is a possible D gene (7 bases). V dropped 5 bases and J dropped 9 bases, with 14 bases sitting between them. The CDR3 has 12 amino acids. CDR1 SNHLY and CDR2 FYNNEI come from the germline V gene. The CDR3 DNA sequence: TGTGCCAGCAGTACGGGGGGCGCCGGGCAGTACTTC. Its protein is CASSTGGAGQYF.

This rearrangement joins TRBV28 to TRBJ2-5, with TRBD2 matching 10 bases. CDR3 length: 16 amino acids. The ends lost 5 bases at V and 4 bases at J; junction bases unmatched: 10. Germline CDR1 is MDHEN and CDR2 is SYDVKM. The CDR3 spells CASSTHTSGVIETQYF. In DNA form, the CDR3 reads TGTGCCAGCAGTACTCATACTAGCGGGGTGATAGAGACCCAGTACTTC.

Ten or more counts support this clonotype. The J gene is TRBJ2-7, the V gene TRBV25-1; D call uncertain. The CDR3 covers 13 residues. CDR1 and CDR2 from the germline V gene are MGHDK and SYGVNS. V was pared by 4 bases and J by 2 bases, with 9 bases between. Here the CDR3 DNA reads TGTGCCAGCAGTGTAAGCACGACCTACGAGCAGTACTTC. Translation gives CASSVSTTYEQYF.

This clonotype has ten or more counts. The rearrangement links TRBV20-1 to TRBJ2-7, with 7 bases that match TRBD1. The CDR3 has 17 residues. J was trimmed by 2 bases and V by 1 base; bases with no gene match: 14. Germline V gives CDR1 DFQATT, CDR2 SNEGSKA (reference sequence). CDR3 bases: TGCAGTGCTAGAGCGACAGGGTTGAACTCTGACCCCTACGAGCAGTACTTC. This gives the protein CSARATGLNSDPYEQYF.

This clonotype was picked up many times. The rearrangement uses TRBV30 and TRBJ1-4, with 8 bases fitting TRBD1. The junction had 3 bases not matched to a gene; V was cut back by 0 bases and J by 6 bases. Germline V gene sequence: CDR1 GTSNPN, CDR2 SVGIG (reference sequence). The CDR3 is 14 residues long. CDR3 amino acids: CAWSVQGGDEKLFF. The CDR3 DNA follows: TGTGCCTGGAGTGTACAGGGGGGGGATGAAAAACTGTTTTTT.

The gene calls are TRBV20-1 and TRBJ2-3; 8 bases fit TRBD2. Trimming at V came to 3 bases and at J to 7 bases, leaving 12 bases not matched to a gene. The CDR3 spans 15 residues. In germline, CDR1 is DFQATT, CDR2 SNEGSKA (reference sequence). The chain's CDR3 is CSASCVSGAQYTQYF. CDR3 coding DNA: TGCAGTGCTAGCTGTGTTAGCGGGGCCCAGTATACGCAGTATTTT.

This clonotype was detected many times. CDR3 loop: CASSLEGQGTREQYF. In DNA, the CDR3 is TGTGCCAGCAGCTTAGAGGGACAGGGGACGCGGGAGCAGTACTTC. This chain connects TRBV7-2 to TRBJ2-7; 10 bases match TRBD1. With 1 base clipped from V and 7 bases from J, the junction kept 7 bases outside the gene matches. Germline CDR1 is SGHTA and CDR2 is FQGNSA. The CDR3 extends over 15 amino acids.

This clonotype was seen only a few times. The V and J genes are TRBV5-6 and TRBJ1-5, with a tentative D call TRBD1 (6 bases). Germline V gene sequence: CDR1 SGHDT, CDR2 YYEEEE. This CDR3 region has 14 residues. V lost 0 bases, J lost 9 bases, and 13 bases lay in between. CDR3 residues: CASSLGDTGRPQHF. As DNA, the CDR3 is TGTGCCAGCAGCTTGGGGGACACCGGGCGGCCCCAGCATTTT. The variable domain in full, with the rest retrieved from reference TRBV5-6 and TRBJ1-5, is DAGVTQSPTHLIKTRGQQVTLRCSPKSGHDTVSWYQQALGQGPQFIFQYYEEEERQRGNFPDRFSGHQFPNYSSELNVNALLLGDSALYLCASSLGDTGRPQHFGDGTRLSIL.

As for this clonotype: Given a much more abundant clone one base away, this may be a read error. The chain links TRBV3-1 to TRBJ2-5, with 9 bases matching TRBD2. V was clipped by 4 bases and J by 1 base; unmatched bases: 13. The CDR3 is 18 residues long. Germline CDR1 is LGHDT and CDR2 is YNNKEL (reference sequence). The CDR3 nucleotides are TGTGCCAGCAGCCCCGGGACTAGCTGGGGGGTGTCCCAAGAGACCCAGTACTTC. Protein: CASSPGTSWGVSQETQYF.